Shown below are 22 T cell receptor beta chains from a single sample sequenced in a study of memory CD4+ T cells and cytomegalovirus serostatus. The sort gate was single viable CD3+CD4+CD8-CD45RO+ cells for memory CD4+ T cells. The assay was immunoSEQ multiplex PCR, and TCRdb's table has in-frame clones only and misses some. Among around 84,000 clones listed, approximately 80% were seen once. Material: memory CD4+ T cells from blood. These receptors came from an adult in good health and CMV-seronegative.

This clone was counted only a few times. V and J are TRBV19 and TRBJ2-1; possible D gene TRBD2, 6 bases. Germline assignment: CDR1 LNHDA and CDR2 SQIVND (reference sequence). V was pared by 8 bases and J by 1 base, with 12 bases between. This CDR3 has 14 amino acids. The CDR3 spells CASSVGSSYNEQFF. CDR3 DNA sequence: TGTGCCAGTTCAGTCGGGAGTTCCTACAATGAGCAGTTCTTC.

This chain links TRBV5-1 with TRBJ2-5; 8 nucleotides agree with TRBD2. The CDR3 loop spans 14 amino acids. Unmatched junction bases numbered 7, after V lost 4 bases and J lost 5 bases. Germline CDR1 is SGHRS and CDR2 is YFSETQ. The CDR3 loop is CASSMSGGTETQYF. The CDR3 coding sequence is TGCGCCAGCAGCATGAGCGGGGGAACGGAGACCCAGTACTTC.

The genes are TRBV7-8 and TRBJ1-2; TRBD1 aligns across 7 bases. V lost 4 bases, J lost 4 bases, and 6 bases stayed unmatched. Germline lookup yields CDR1 SGHVS and CDR2 FQNEAQ. This CDR3 contains 14 residues. This chain's CDR3 is CASSSPTGSYGYTF. The CDR3 DNA sequence: TGTGCCAGCAGCTCCCCGACAGGGAGCTATGGCTACACCTTC.

The chain recombines TRBV19 with TRBJ1-3, with unresolved D. Germline values: CDR1 LNHDA, CDR2 SQIVND (reference sequence). This CDR3 is built from 13 residues. V shed 8 bases and J shed 7 bases, with 15 bases lying between them. The CDR3 nucleotides read TGTGCCAGTTCAGGACCTAGGGTCAACACCATATATTTT. This translates into CASSGPRVNTIYF.

The chain is built from TRBV28 and TRBJ2-3; no reliable D call. The CDR3 spans 11 residues. Germline CDR1 is MDHEN and CDR2 is SYDVKM. With 10 bases removed from V and 2 bases from J, the gap between germline ends came to 7 bases. The CDR3 DNA is TGTGCCACCAGATACACAGATACGCAGTATTTT. The encoded protein is CATRYTDTQYF. Full variable domain (rest looked up from reference TRBV28 and TRBJ2-3): DVKVTQSSRYLVKRTGEKVFLECVQDMDHENMFWYRQDPGLGLRLIYFSYDVKMKEKGDIPEGYSVSREKKERFSLILESASTNQTSMYLCATRYTDTQYFGPGTRLTVL.

The V gene is TRBV2, the J gene TRBJ2-5; the D gene is possibly TRBD2 (5 bases). Looked up from germline, CDR1 is SNHLY and CDR2 is FYNNEI. The CDR3 length is 13 residues. V lost 6 bases to trimming and J lost 7 bases, with 15 bases between them. CDR3 amino acids: CASRETVAGTQYF. CDR3 bases: TGTGCCAGCAGAGAGACTGTCGCGGGGACCCAGTACTTC.

The chain employs TRBV5-4 and TRBJ1-4; 10 nucleotides agree with TRBD1. The CDR3 covers 16 residues. Germline CDR1 SGHNT, CDR2 YYREEE (reference sequence). Trimming at V came to 5 bases and at J to 8 bases, leaving 12 bases not matched to a gene. The CDR3 DNA follows: TGTGCCAGCAGTTTAGAAGGACAGGGGGTTGGGGAAAAACTGTTTTTT. It yields the protein CASSLEGQGVGEKLFF.

The chain recombines TRBV11-2 with TRBJ1-3, with no clear D. V lost 4 bases to trimming and J lost 4 bases, with 14 bases between them. The CDR3 loop spans 15 amino acids. Germline values: CDR1 SGHAT, CDR2 FQNNGV. In DNA, the CDR3 is TGTGCCAGCAGCTATGGGATCCTCGCGGGAAACACCATATATTTT. Translating it yields CASSYGILAGNTIYF.

The chain joins TRBV27 to TRBJ1-2; possible D gene TRBD1, 5 bases. Trimming cost V 6 bases and J 4 bases, with 12 bases left between them. CDR3 length equals 13 residues. Germline loops: CDR1 MNHEY, CDR2 SMNVEV (reference sequence). The CDR3 sequence is CASSYDSFYGYTF. The CDR3, as DNA: TGTGCCAGCAGCTACGACAGCTTCTATGGCTACACCTTC.

This CDR3 reads CASSLSRGTEAFF. The DNA of the CDR3 is TGTGCCAGCAGCTTATCGCGGGGGACTGAAGCTTTCTTT. The chain has TRBV7-9 and TRBJ1-1; TRBD1 is a possible D gene (5 bases). Trimming took 2 bases from V and 5 from J, leaving 9 bases between them. The CDR3 length is 13 residues. Germline CDR1 SEHNR, CDR2 FQNEAQ (reference sequence).

The V and J genes are TRBV9 and TRBJ1-4, with TRBD1 matching 9 bases. The CDR3 sequence is 19 residues long. The germline CDR1 and CDR2 sequences are SGDLS and YYNGEE. J was trimmed by 3 bases and V by 4 bases; bases with no gene match: 16. CDR3 DNA: TGTGCCAGCAGCTTTGGGACAGGGCCATCGGATGCGGCTAATGAAAAACTGTTTTTT. Translating gives CASSFGTGPSDAANEKLFF.

There are a few counts of this clone. This chain links TRBV10-3 with TRBJ1-6, with a possible D match to TRBD1 (5 bases). Germline-derived CDR1 and CDR2 are ENHRY and SYGVKD. Trimming removed 2 bases from V and 5 bases from J, with 7 bases in between. The length of the CDR3 is 14 residues. CDR3: CAISERDDNSPLHF. As DNA, the CDR3 is TGTGCCATCAGTGAGCGGGACGATAATTCACCCCTCCACTTT.

This chain joins TRBV10-3 and TRBJ1-2; D perhaps matches TRBD1 (6 bases). CDR3 size: 14 residues. The V end was cut by 4 bases, the J end by 7 bases, with 16 bases between. Germline V gives CDR1 ENHRY, CDR2 SYGVKD. The DNA of the CDR3 is TGTGCCATCAGTGGGGGGGGCGATTCAGGTGGCTACACCTTC. Protein: CAISGGGDSGGYTF.

The chain carries TRBV30 and TRBJ1-5, with 9 bases aligning to TRBD1. This CDR3 has 14 amino acids. Germline V gene lookup returns CDR1 GTSNPN and CDR2 SVGIG (reference sequence). J was trimmed by 10 bases and V by 2 bases; bases with no gene match: 9. DNA of the CDR3: TGTGCCTGGAGTAACAGGGGGCGCGAGAGCCCCCAGCATTTT. Protein sequence: CAWSNRGRESPQHF.

A few counts support this clone. The gene calls are TRBV5-4 and TRBJ1-2; D not certain. Germline lookup yields CDR1 SGHNT and CDR2 YYREEE (reference sequence). V lost 0 bases and J 0 bases, leaving 6 bases between the germline ends. The CDR3 is made up of 14 amino acids. In nucleotides, the CDR3 is TGTGCCAGCAGCTTGGGACAAGCTAACTATGGCTACACCTTC. Its translation: CASSLGQANYGYTF.

This clone has only a few counts. The J gene is TRBJ2-1, the V gene TRBV9, with TRBD2 matching over 9 bases. V lost 3 bases and J lost 4; bases outside the gene matches: 2. This CDR3 spans 14 amino acids. CDR1 is SGDLS and CDR2 is YYNGEE in the germline V gene. The CDR3 sequence: CASSATSGYNEQFF. The DNA of the CDR3 is TGTGCCAGCAGCGCGACTAGCGGATACAATGAGCAGTTCTTC.

V usage is TRBV30 and J usage is TRBJ2-2; D is perhaps TRBD2 (5 bases). The germline V gene encodes CDR1 GTSNPN and CDR2 SVGIG (reference sequence). The length of the CDR3 is 13 residues. V dropped 4 bases and J dropped 3 bases, with 9 bases sitting between them. For the CDR3, the DNA is TGTGCCTGGACCAGCGGTTACACCGGGGAGCTGTTTTTT. Amino acids: CAWTSGYTGELFF.

The V and J genes are TRBV7-3 and TRBJ2-1; D may match TRBD1 or TRBD2 (5 bases each). The V gene lost 3 bases and the J gene lost 7 bases, with 16 bases spanning the gap. The CDR3 loop spans 15 amino acids. Germline CDR1 and CDR2: SGHTA and FQGTGA. CDR3 in amino acids: CASSFSGPPGNEQFF. The CDR3 nucleotides are TGTGCCAGCAGCTTCTCGGGGCCCCCGGGAAATGAGCAGTTCTTC. The entire variable domain, with the rest obtained from reference TRBV7-3 and TRBJ2-1, is as follows: GAGVSQTPSNKVTEKGKYVELRCDPISGHTALYWYRQSLGQGPEFLIYFQGTGAADDSGLPNDRFFAVRPEGSVSTLKIQRTERGDSAVYLCASSFSGPPGNEQFFGPGTRLTVL.

In its sample, this clone was seen a few times. V gene TRBV19 combines with J gene TRBJ2-5; 7 bases fit TRBD2. J gave up 3 bases and V 5 bases, and 15 bases lay outside the gene matches. The CDR3 length is 17 residues. Germline-derived CDR1 and CDR2 are LNHDA and SQIVND (reference sequence). In DNA, the CDR3 is TGTGCCAGTAGTGCGAGAACAGGATGGGGGAGGGAAGAGACCCAGTACTTC. Encoded protein: CASSARTGWGREETQYF.

The V gene is TRBV6-1, the J gene TRBJ1-1; TRBD1 might be the D (6 bases). This CDR3 region has 16 residues. The V gene lost 2 bases and the J gene lost 7 bases, with 20 bases spanning the gap. Germline V CDR1 and CDR2: MNHNS, SASEGT. The CDR3 coding sequence is TGTGCCAGCAGTGAATTATCGATGGGGGGGCGGGTTGAAGCTTTCTTT. It translates to CASSELSMGGRVEAFF.

The genes are TRBV7-9 and TRBJ2-1; TRBD1 matches 8 bases. The CDR3 is made up of 17 amino acids. CDR1 and CDR2 from the germline V gene are SEHNR and FQNEAQ (reference sequence). The V and J ends lost 0 bases and 3 bases, in that order; junction bases with no gene match: 7. Here the CDR3 DNA reads TGTGCCAGCAGCTTAGCCTATGGGACAGGCAACTACAATGAGCAGTTCTTC. Translated, it gives CASSLAYGTGNYNEQFF. Full variable domain (rest looked up from reference TRBV7-9 and TRBJ2-1): DTGVSQNPRHKITKRGQNVTFRCDPISEHNRLYWYRQTLGQGPEFLTYFQNEAQLEKSRLLSDRFSAERPKGSFSTLEIQRTEQGDSAMYLCASSLAYGTGNYNEQFFGPGTRLTVL.

This clone was found once. The rearrangement links TRBV18 to TRBJ2-7, with 7 bases matching TRBD1. V gave up 3 bases and J gave up 4 bases; unmatched junction bases: 6. Germline V gives CDR1 KGHSH, CDR2 LQKENI. This CDR3 region has 14 residues. The CDR3 spells CASSPWTGMYEQYF. The CDR3 DNA sequence: TGTGCCAGCTCACCGTGGACAGGAATGTACGAGCAGTACTTC. The full variable domain, with the rest looked up from reference TRBV18 and TRBJ2-7, is NAGVMQNPRHLVRRRGQEARLRCSPMKGHSHVYWYRQLPEEGLKFMVYLQKENIIDESGMPKERFSAEFPKEGPSILRIQQVVRGDSAAYFCASSPWTGMYEQYFGPGTRLTVT.